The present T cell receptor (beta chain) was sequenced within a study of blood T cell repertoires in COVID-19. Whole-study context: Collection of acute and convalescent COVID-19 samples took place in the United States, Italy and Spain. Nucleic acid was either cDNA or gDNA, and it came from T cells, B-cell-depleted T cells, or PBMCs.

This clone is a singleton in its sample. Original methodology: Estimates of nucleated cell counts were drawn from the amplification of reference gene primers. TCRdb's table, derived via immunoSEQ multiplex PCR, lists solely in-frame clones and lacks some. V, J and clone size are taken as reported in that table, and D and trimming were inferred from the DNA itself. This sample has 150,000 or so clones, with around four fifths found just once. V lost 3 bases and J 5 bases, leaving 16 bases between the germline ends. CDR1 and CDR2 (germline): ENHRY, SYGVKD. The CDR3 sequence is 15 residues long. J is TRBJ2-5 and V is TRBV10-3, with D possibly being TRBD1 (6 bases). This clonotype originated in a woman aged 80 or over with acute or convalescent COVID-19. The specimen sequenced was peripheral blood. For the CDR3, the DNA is TGTGCCATCAGTGACCTTCATGAAGACAGGGAGACCCAGTACTTC. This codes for CAISDLHEDRETQYF.